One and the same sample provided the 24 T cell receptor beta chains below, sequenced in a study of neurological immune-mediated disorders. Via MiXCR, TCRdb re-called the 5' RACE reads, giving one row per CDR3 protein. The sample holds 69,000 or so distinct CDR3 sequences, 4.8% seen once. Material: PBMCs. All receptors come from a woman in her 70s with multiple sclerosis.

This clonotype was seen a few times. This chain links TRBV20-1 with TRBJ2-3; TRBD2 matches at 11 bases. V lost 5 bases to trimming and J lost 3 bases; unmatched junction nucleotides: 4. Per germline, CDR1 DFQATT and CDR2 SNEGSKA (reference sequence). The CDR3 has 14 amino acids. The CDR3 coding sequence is TGCAGTGCTGTACTAGCGGGAGCGACAGATACGCAGTATTTT. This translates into CSAVLAGATDTQYF.

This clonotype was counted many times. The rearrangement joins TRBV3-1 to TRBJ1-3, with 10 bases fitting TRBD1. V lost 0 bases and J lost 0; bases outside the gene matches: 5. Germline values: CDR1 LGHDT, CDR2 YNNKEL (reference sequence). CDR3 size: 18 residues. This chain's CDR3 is CASSQEGQGYRSGNTIYF. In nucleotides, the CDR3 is TGTGCCAGCAGCCAAGAGGGACAGGGGTACCGCTCTGGAAACACCATATATTTT.

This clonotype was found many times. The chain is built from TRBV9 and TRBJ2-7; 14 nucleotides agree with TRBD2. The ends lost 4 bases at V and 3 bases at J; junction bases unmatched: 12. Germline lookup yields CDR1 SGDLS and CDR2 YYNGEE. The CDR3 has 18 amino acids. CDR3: CASSHSPGTSGRLYEQYF. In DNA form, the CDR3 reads TGTGCCAGCAGCCACAGTCCCGGGACTAGCGGGAGACTCTACGAGCAGTACTTC.

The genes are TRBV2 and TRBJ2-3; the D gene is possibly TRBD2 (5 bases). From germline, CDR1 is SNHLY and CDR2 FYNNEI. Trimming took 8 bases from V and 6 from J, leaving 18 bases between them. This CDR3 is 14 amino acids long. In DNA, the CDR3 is TGTGCCAGCCAACCGGGATCGGTTGCGGATACGCAGTATTTT. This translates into CASQPGSVADTQYF.

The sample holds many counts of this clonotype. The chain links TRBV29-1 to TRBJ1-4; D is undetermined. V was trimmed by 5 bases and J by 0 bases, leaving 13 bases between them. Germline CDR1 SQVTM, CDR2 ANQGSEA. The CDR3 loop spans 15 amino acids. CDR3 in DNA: TGCAGCGTTTTGGCCCGACGGGCAACTAATGAAAAACTGTTTTTT. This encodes CSVLARRATNEKLFF.

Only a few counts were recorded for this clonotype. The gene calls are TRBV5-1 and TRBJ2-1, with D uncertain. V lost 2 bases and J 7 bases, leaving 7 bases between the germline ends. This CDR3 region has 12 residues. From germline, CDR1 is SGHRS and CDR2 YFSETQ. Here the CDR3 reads CASSFTTNEQFF. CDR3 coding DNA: TGCGCCAGCAGCTTTACTACGAATGAGCAGTTCTTC. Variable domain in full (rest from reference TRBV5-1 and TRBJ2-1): KAGVTQTPRYLIKTRGQQVTLSCSPISGHRSVSWYQQTPGQGLQFLFEYFSETQRNKGNFPGRFSGRQFSNSRSEMNVSTLELGDSALYLCASSFTTNEQFFGPGTRLTVL.

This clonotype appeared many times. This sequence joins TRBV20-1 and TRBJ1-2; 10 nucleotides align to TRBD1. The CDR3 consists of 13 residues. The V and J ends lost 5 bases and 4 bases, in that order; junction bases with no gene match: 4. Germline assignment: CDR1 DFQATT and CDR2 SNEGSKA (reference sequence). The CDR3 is CSAGGDRGYGYTF. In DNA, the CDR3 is TGCAGTGCTGGGGGGGACAGGGGCTATGGCTACACCTTC.

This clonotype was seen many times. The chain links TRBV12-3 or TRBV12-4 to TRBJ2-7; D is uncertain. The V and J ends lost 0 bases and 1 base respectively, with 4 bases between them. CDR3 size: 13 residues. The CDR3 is CASSLASSYEQYF. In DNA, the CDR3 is TGTGCCAGCAGTTTAGCTAGTTCCTACGAGCAGTACTTC.

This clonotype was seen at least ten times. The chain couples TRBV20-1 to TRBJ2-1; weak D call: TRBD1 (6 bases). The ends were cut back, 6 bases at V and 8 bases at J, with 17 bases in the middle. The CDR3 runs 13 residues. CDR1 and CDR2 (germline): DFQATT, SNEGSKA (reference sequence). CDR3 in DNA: TGCAGTGCCTACCTCGACAGGAACTATGAGCAGTTCTTC. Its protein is CSAYLDRNYEQFF.

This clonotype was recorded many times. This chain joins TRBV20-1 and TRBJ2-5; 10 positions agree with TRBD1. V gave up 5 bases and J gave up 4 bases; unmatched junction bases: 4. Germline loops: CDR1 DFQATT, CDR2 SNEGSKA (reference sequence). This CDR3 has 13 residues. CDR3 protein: CSASGTGVETQYF. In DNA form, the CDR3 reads TGCAGTGCTTCCGGGACAGGGGTAGAGACCCAGTACTTC.

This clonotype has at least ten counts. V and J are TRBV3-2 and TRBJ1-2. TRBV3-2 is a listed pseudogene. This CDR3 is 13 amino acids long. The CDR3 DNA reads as TGTGCCAGCAGCCATCGAGACAACTATGGCTACACCTTC. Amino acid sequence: CASSHRDNYGYTF.

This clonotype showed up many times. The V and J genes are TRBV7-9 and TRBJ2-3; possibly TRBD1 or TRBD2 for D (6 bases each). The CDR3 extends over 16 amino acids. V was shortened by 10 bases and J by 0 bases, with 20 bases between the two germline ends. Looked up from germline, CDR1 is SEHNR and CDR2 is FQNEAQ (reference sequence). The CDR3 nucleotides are TGTGCCACGGGGGCAGGGGCCTCGGCTAGCACAGATACGCAGTATTTT. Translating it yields CATGAGASASTDTQYF. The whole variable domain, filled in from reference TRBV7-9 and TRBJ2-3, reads DTGVSQNPRHKITKRGQNVTFRCDPISEHNRLYWYRQTLGQGPEFLTYFQNEAQLEKSRLLSDRFSAERPKGSFSTLEIQRTEQGDSAMYLCATGAGASASTDTQYFGPGTRLTVL.

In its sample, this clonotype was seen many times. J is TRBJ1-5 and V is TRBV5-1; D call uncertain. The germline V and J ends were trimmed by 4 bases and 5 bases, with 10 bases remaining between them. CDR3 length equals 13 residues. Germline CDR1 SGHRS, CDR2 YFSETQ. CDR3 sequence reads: CASSRSGDQPQHF. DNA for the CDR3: TGCGCCAGCAGCCGGTCAGGAGATCAGCCCCAGCATTTT.

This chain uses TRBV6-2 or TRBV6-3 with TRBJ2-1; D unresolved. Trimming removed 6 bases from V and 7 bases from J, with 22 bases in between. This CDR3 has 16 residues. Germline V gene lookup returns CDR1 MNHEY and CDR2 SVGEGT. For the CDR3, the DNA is TGTGCCAGCAGCCCCCGGCAGCCGCGGACCATTAATGAGCAGTTCTTC. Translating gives CASSPRQPRTINEQFF.

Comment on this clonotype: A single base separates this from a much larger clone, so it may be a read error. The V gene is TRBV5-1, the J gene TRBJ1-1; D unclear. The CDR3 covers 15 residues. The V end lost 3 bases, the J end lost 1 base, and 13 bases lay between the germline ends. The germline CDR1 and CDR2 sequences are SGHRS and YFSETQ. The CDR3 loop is CASSYGLKGNTEAFF. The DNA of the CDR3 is TGCGCCAGCAGCTACGGACTCAAGGGGAACACTGAAGCTTTCTTT.

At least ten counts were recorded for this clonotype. CDR3 sequence reads: CASSLRGDGEQYF. CDR3 nucleotide sequence: TGTGCCAGCAGCCTCCGGGGGGACGGCGAGCAGTACTTC. V gene TRBV6-5 combines with J gene TRBJ2-7; 7 bases agree with TRBD2. The length of the CDR3 is 13 residues. After removal of 6 bases from V and 6 bases from J, the junction contained 8 bases not matched to a gene. Per the germline V gene, CDR1 is MNHEY and CDR2 is SVGAGI.

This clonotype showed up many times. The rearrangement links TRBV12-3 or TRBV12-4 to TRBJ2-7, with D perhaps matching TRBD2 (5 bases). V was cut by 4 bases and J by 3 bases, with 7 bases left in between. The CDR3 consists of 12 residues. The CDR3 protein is CASSSEGYEQYF. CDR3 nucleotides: TGTGCCAGCAGTTCTGAGGGCTACGAGCAGTACTTC.

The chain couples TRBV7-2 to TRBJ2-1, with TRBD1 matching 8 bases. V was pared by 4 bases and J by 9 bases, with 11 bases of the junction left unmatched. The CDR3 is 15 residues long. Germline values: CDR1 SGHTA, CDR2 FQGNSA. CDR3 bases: TGTGCCAGCAGCTCCGACAGGGGACCCATGGGTGAGCAGTTCTTC. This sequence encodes CASSSDRGPMGEQFF.

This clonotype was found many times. CDR3 in DNA: TGTGCCAGCAGTCCAGTGGGGGGAGCCCGCACCGGGGAGCTGTTTTTT. Translation gives CASSPVGGARTGELFF. The chain couples TRBV12-3 or TRBV12-4 to TRBJ2-2, with D perhaps TRBD2 (6 bases). V was clipped by 5 bases and J by 4 bases, with 17 bases between them. CDR3 length equals 16 residues.

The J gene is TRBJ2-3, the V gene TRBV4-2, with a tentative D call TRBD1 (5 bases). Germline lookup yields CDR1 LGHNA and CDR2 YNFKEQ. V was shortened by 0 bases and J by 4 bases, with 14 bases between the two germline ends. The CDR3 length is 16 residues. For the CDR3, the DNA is TGTGCCAGCAGCCAAGAAGGCCGCGCAGGGTCAGATACGCAGTATTTT. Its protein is CASSQEGRAGSDTQYF.

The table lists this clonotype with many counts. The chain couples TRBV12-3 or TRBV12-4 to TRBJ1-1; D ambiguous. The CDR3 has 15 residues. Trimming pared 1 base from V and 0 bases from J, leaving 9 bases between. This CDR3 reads CASSLGGTMNTEAFF. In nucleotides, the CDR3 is TGTGCCAGCAGTTTAGGTGGAACTATGAACACTGAAGCTTTCTTT.

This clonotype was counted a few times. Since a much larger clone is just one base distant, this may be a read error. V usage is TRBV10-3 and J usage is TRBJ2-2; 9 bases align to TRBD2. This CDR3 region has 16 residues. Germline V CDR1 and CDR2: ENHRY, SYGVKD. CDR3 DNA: TGTGCCATCAGTGCCTCTAGCGGGATGGGGACCGGGGGGCTGTTTTTT. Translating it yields CAISASSGMGTGGLFF.

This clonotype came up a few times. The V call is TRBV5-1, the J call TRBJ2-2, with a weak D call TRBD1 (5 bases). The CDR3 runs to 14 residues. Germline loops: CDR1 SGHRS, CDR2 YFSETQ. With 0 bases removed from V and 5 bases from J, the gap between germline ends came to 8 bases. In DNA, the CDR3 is TGCGCCAGCAGCTTGGGACAGTCGACCGGGGAGCTGTTTTTT. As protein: CASSLGQSTGELFF.

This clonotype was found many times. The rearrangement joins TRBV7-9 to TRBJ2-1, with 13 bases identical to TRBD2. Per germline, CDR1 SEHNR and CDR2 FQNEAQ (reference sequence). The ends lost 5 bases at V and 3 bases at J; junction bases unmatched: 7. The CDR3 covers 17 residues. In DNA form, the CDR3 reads TGTGCCAGCAGCCCCCCGGGACTAGCGGGGATCTACAATGAGCAGTTCTTC. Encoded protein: CASSPPGLAGIYNEQFF. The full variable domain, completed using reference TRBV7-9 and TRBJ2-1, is DTGVSQNPRHKITKRGQNVTFRCDPISEHNRLYWYRQTLGQGPEFLTYFQNEAQLEKSRLLSDRFSAERPKGSFSTLEIQRTEQGDSAMYLCASSPPGLAGIYNEQFFGPGTRLTVL.